This passage covers 30 T cell receptor beta chains from one sample sequenced in a study of T-cell reconstitution after alpha-beta-depleted transplantation in children. Researchers prepared the TCRbeta library using unique molecular identifiers, the study reports. TCRdb ran MiXCR on the PCR reads and lists one entry per CDR3 protein. The repertoire has approximately 980,000 distinct CDR3 sequences, about 26% of them found once; the top ten carry around 30%. Sample: PBMCs, mostly from graft donor cells, taken 360 days after TCRalphabeta/CD19-depleted stem cell transplant. The receptor set was obtained from a boy in the first two years of life who had a stem cell transplant for SCID, so the T cells may come from the graft donor.

This chain connects TRBV11-2 to TRBJ2-1; D possibly corresponds to TRBD1 (6 bases). This CDR3 contains 15 residues. Trimming took 5 bases from V and 7 from J, leaving 18 bases between them. The V gene's germline CDR1 is SGHAT and CDR2 FQNNGV. The CDR3 DNA sequence: TGTGCCAGCAGCCGGATTGACAGGTCACCAAATGAGCAGTTCTTC. Amino acid sequence: CASSRIDRSPNEQFF.

In its sample, this clonotype was seen a few times. The gene calls are TRBV20-1 and TRBJ2-1; 9 bases are a match to TRBD1. Germline CDR1 is DFQATT and CDR2 is SNEGSKA (reference sequence). The CDR3 runs 15 residues. J gave up 4 bases and V 1 base, and 5 bases lay outside the gene matches. The CDR3 is CSARARDRGYNEQFF. In nucleotides, the CDR3 is TGCAGTGCTAGAGCGCGCGACAGGGGGTACAATGAGCAGTTCTTC.

The chain has TRBV5-1 and TRBJ2-1; TRBD1 or TRBD2 may be the D gene (5 bases each). Trimming took off 6 bases at V and 5 bases at J, with 18 bases between the two ends. Germline CDR1 SGHRS, CDR2 YFSETQ. The CDR3 consists of 15 residues. The CDR3 region is CASTQQGDHNNEQFF. DNA for the CDR3: TGCGCCAGCACCCAACAAGGGGACCATAACAATGAGCAGTTCTTC.

The genes are TRBV5-4 and TRBJ2-5; no definite D call. Germline V gene sequence: CDR1 SGHNT, CDR2 YYREEE (reference sequence). Trimming pared 8 bases from V and 5 bases from J, leaving 22 bases between. The CDR3 length is 15 residues. In DNA form, the CDR3 reads TGTGCCAGTACCCCTCAACCTGCCCTGGGGGAGACCCAGTACTTC. Translation: CASTPQPALGETQYF.

The chain is built from TRBV20-1 and TRBJ1-5; 7 nucleotides agree with TRBD1. Germline V lookup: CDR1 DFQATT, CDR2 SNEGSKA (reference sequence). J gave up 4 bases and V 2 bases, and 8 bases lay outside the gene matches. The CDR3 has 15 amino acids. CDR3 in amino acids: CSARKQGTENQPQHF. The CDR3, as DNA: TGCAGTGCTAGAAAACAGGGGACCGAAAATCAGCCCCAGCATTTT.

This clonotype was observed a few times. V is TRBV27 and J is TRBJ2-3; TRBD2 agrees at 10 bases. The CDR3 spans 15 residues. V lost 5 bases and J lost 7; bases outside the gene matches: 9. Germline V gene data show CDR1 as MNHEY and CDR2 as SMNVEV (reference sequence). The CDR3 nucleotides read TGTGCCAGCAGTCTCCTACTAGCGGGGACCCATACGCAGTATTTT. Translation gives CASSLLLAGTHTQYF.

The rearrangement links TRBV10-3 to TRBJ1-2; D is perhaps TRBD1 (6 bases). The CDR3 is 13 residues long. Germline CDR1 ENHRY, CDR2 SYGVKD. V lost 6 bases and J 2 bases, leaving 10 bases between the germline ends. As DNA, the CDR3 is TGTGCCATCAGCCCAGACAGGAACTATGGCTACACCTTC. The encoded protein is CAISPDRNYGYTF.

There are a few counts of this clonotype. CDR3 sequence: CSVRVGSPNYGYTF. The CDR3 nucleotides read TGCAGCGTTCGCGTCGGCAGTCCTAACTATGGCTACACCTTC. The chain links TRBV29-1 to TRBJ1-2; no clear D. Germline V lookup: CDR1 SQVTM, CDR2 ANQGSEA. This CDR3 comprises 14 residues. Trimming removed 5 bases at V and 0 bases at J, with 13 bases between. The full variable domain, in which reference TRBV29-1 and TRBJ1-2 provide the parts outside the CDR3, is SAVISQKPSRDICQRGTSLTIQCQVDSQVTMMFWYRQQPGQSLTLIATANQGSEATYESGFVIDKFPISRPNLTFSTLTVSNMSPEDSSIYLCSVRVGSPNYGYTFGSGTRLTVV.

V and J are TRBV7-9 and TRBJ1-3; D remains ambiguous. This CDR3 has 15 residues. In germline, CDR1 is SEHNR, CDR2 FQNEAQ (reference sequence). V shed 1 base and J shed 0 bases, with 7 bases lying between them. DNA of the CDR3: TGTGCCAGCAGCTTAGTCCAGGTCTCTGGAAACACCATATATTTT. Encoded protein: CASSLVQVSGNTIYF.

This clonotype was recorded many times. This chain uses TRBV4-2 with TRBJ2-3; TRBD2 aligns across 12 bases. V gave up 2 bases and J gave up 2 bases; unmatched junction bases: 5. Germline CDR1 and CDR2: LGHNA and YNFKEQ. The CDR3 covers 17 residues. In DNA form, the CDR3 reads TGTGCCAGCAGCCAAACCCTAGCGGGGGGGCCCACAGATACGCAGTATTTT. This translates into CASSQTLAGGPTDTQYF.

This clonotype was recorded at least ten times. Compared with germline, one end of the junction differs, possibly owing to a read error. This chain connects TRBV7-2 to TRBJ2-3; 8 bases agree with TRBD2. CDR3 length: 15 amino acids. CDR1 SGHTA and CDR2 FQGNSA come from the germline V gene. CDR3: CASSRGGPSTDTQYF. CDR3 DNA: TGCGCCAGCAGCCGGGGGGGTCCTAGCACAGATACGCAGTATTTT.

This clonotype was seen a few times. The chain joins TRBV12-3 or TRBV12-4 to TRBJ2-2, with 12 bases aligning to TRBD2. With V trimmed by 4 bases and J by 2 bases, 8 bases remained unmatched. The CDR3 runs to 18 residues. Written as DNA, the CDR3 is TGTGCCAGCAGTTCATCCCGGACTAGCGGGGACAACACCGGGGAGCTGTTTTTT. Protein sequence: CASSSSRTSGDNTGELFF.

The chain recombines TRBV12-3 or TRBV12-4 with TRBJ1-5, with 7 bases lining up with TRBD1. This CDR3 has 16 amino acids. Losses at the gene ends were 1 base for V and 0 bases for J; bases not matched to a gene: 3. The CDR3 nucleotides read TGTGCCAGCAGTTTAGGAACAGGGGTTAGCAATCAGCCCCAGCATTTT. This sequence encodes CASSLGTGVSNQPQHF.

This chain links TRBV6-5 with TRBJ2-7; 7 positions match TRBD1. Germline V gives CDR1 MNHEY, CDR2 SVGAGI. V shed 2 bases and J 4 bases; nucleotides not matched to a gene: 8. The CDR3 contains 15 residues. This CDR3 is CASSYGAGGVYEQYF. The CDR3, as DNA: TGTGCCAGCAGTTACGGGGCAGGGGGTGTTTACGAGCAGTACTTC.

The chain carries TRBV7-2 and TRBJ2-3; 12 bases are a match to TRBD1. The germline V gene has CDR1 SGHTA and CDR2 FQGNSA. The J segment lost 7 bases and the V segment lost 0 bases, leaving 5 bases of the junction unmatched. There are 16 residues in the CDR3. CDR3 sequence reads: CASSLAPGQGANTQYF. The CDR3 region has the DNA TGTGCCAGCAGCTTAGCACCGGGACAGGGGGCGAATACGCAGTATTTT.

This clonotype was counted between two and nine times. The chain employs TRBV5-1 and TRBJ2-1; the match to TRBD2 covers 7 bases. V gave up 6 bases and J gave up 6 bases; unmatched junction bases: 6. Germline CDR1 reads SGHRS; CDR2 reads YFSETQ. The CDR3 sequence is 13 residues long. CDR3 DNA sequence: TGCGCCAGCACGGGCGGGGGACCCAATGAGCAGTTCTTC. This sequence encodes CASTGGGPNEQFF.

The V call is TRBV5-5, the J call TRBJ2-3; D tentatively reads TRBD1 or TRBD2 (7 bases each). CDR3 length: 16 amino acids. CDR1 SGHKS and CDR2 YYEKEE come from the germline V gene (reference sequence). V was pared by 4 bases and J by 0 bases, with 15 bases between. CDR3: CASSTRQGGSTDTQYF. The CDR3 DNA follows: TGTGCCAGCAGCACCCGGCAGGGGGGGAGCACAGATACGCAGTATTTT.

This chain uses TRBV5-1 with TRBJ2-6; D remains unclear. The CDR3 sequence is 15 residues long. Germline values: CDR1 SGHRS, CDR2 YFSETQ. Trimming removed 7 bases from V and 0 bases from J, with 11 bases in between. CDR3: CASSFYRSGANVLTF. CDR3 DNA sequence: TGCGCCAGCTCATTCTACCGCTCTGGGGCCAACGTCCTGACTTTC.

This chain joins TRBV20-1 and TRBJ2-7; D unclear. Trimming removed 3 bases from V and 2 bases from J, with 11 bases in between. The CDR3 totals 13 residues. From germline, CDR1 is DFQATT and CDR2 SNEGSKA (reference sequence). This chain's CDR3 is CSASGPITYEQYF. As DNA, the CDR3 is TGCAGTGCTAGTGGACCCATTACCTACGAGCAGTACTTC.

This chain connects TRBV6-2 or TRBV6-3 to TRBJ2-2, with D possibly TRBD2 on 5 matching bases. CDR1 is MNHEY, CDR2 SVGEGT, per germline. This CDR3 contains 14 residues. With 0 bases removed from V and 13 bases from J, the gap between germline ends came to 15 bases. The CDR3 sequence is CASSYSGEVGALFF. The CDR3 DNA is TGTGCCAGCAGTTACTCCGGGGAAGTGGGTGCGCTGTTTTTT.

The chain joins TRBV29-1 to TRBJ1-2; a possible D gene is TRBD1 (5 bases). The CDR3 extends over 14 amino acids. The ends were cut back, 6 bases at V and 8 bases at J, with 22 bases in the middle. Germline V gene sequence: CDR1 SQVTM, CDR2 ANQGSEA. The CDR3 is CSVLTDSGLRGYTF. The CDR3 DNA sequence: TGCAGCGTCCTAACCGACTCAGGGTTGAGGGGCTACACCTTC.

The rearrangement joins TRBV7-2 to TRBJ1-3, with D uncertain. The CDR3 length is 15 residues. Trimming removed 5 bases at V and 2 bases at J, with 13 bases between. Germline CDR1 and CDR2: SGHTA and FQGNSA. This CDR3 is CASSRLIGAGNTIYF. The DNA for the CDR3 is TGTGCCAGCAGCCGACTGATTGGAGCTGGAAACACCATATATTTT.

This chain uses TRBV9 with TRBJ2-7; no reliable D call. This CDR3 has 13 amino acids. Trimming pared 0 bases from V and 2 bases from J, leaving 6 bases between. Germline CDR1 SGDLS, CDR2 YYNGEE. The CDR3 DNA follows: TGTGCCAGCAGCGTAGCTCCCGCCTACGAGCAGTACTTC. Its protein product is CASSVAPAYEQYF.

This clonotype was counted only a few times. The V and J genes are TRBV12-3 or TRBV12-4 and TRBJ2-1; 7 nucleotides line up with TRBD1. With V trimmed by 5 bases and J by 6 bases, 10 bases remained unmatched. CDR3 length equals 15 residues. CDR3 DNA: TGTGCCAGCAGTGTACCCGGGACAGTAATCAATGAGCAGTTCTTC. It is translated as CASSVPGTVINEQFF.

This clonotype was seen a handful of times. The chain combines TRBV25-1 with TRBJ1-2; D perhaps matches TRBD1 (5 bases). V lost 2 bases, J lost 6 bases, and 16 bases lay in between. The germline V gene encodes CDR1 MGHDK and CDR2 SYGVNS. CDR3 length equals 15 residues. The CDR3 reads CASSEIGRGVDGYTF. The DNA of the CDR3 is TGTGCCAGCAGTGAAATAGGGAGGGGTGTGGATGGCTACACCTTC.

The V call is TRBV7-3, the J call TRBJ1-3; D is possibly TRBD1 (5 bases). The CDR3 sequence is 15 residues long. Germline V CDR1 and CDR2: SGHTA, FQGTGA. Trimming shortened V by 3 bases and J by 4 bases, and 13 bases separated the two germline ends. The CDR3 DNA sequence: TGTGCCAGCAGCTTGATTGGAGGGGAAGGAAACACCATATATTTT. Residues: CASSLIGGEGNTIYF.

This clonotype occurred a few times. The gene calls are TRBV6-1 and TRBJ2-7; D remains unclear. V lost 4 bases and J lost 3, with 13 bases in between. There are 14 residues in the CDR3. In germline, CDR1 is MNHNS, CDR2 SASEGT. The CDR3 bases are TGTGCCAGCAGTGCCCGGACGGCTTTCTACGAGCAGTACTTC. Amino acids: CASSARTAFYEQYF.

The gene calls are TRBV5-1 and TRBJ2-4; maybe TRBD1 (5 bases). The CDR3 loop spans 14 amino acids. Germline V CDR1 and CDR2: SGHRS, YFSETQ. Trimming cost V 0 bases and J 6 bases, with 10 bases left between them. The CDR3, as DNA: TGCGCCAGCAGCTTGGACACCAGGGTAAACATTCAGTACTTC. This sequence encodes CASSLDTRVNIQYF.

This CDR3 is CASSFGAGAGTDTQYF. The DNA of the CDR3 is TGCGCCAGCAGCTTTGGAGCGGGGGCTGGCACAGATACGCAGTATTTT. The chain employs TRBV5-1 and TRBJ2-3; 8 nucleotides agree with TRBD2. The germline CDR1 and CDR2 sequences are SGHRS and YFSETQ. With 2 bases clipped from V and 1 base from J, the junction kept 6 bases outside the gene matches. The CDR3 is 16 residues long.

V gene TRBV12-3 or TRBV12-4 combines with J gene TRBJ2-3, with TRBD1 as a possible D gene (6 bases). CDR3 length: 13 amino acids. The V and J ends lost 7 bases and 0 bases respectively, with 8 bases between them. The CDR3 reads CASNRESTDTQYF. The CDR3 region has the DNA TGTGCCAGCAACAGGGAGAGCACAGATACGCAGTATTTT.